These T cell receptor beta chains were read from a single sample in a study of T cells after yellow fever vaccination. In TCRdb, the 5' RACE reads were re-called with MiXCR into one record per CDR3 protein. The sample holds just under 600,000 distinct CDR3 sequences; around an eighth are singletons and the top ten take over 12%. This specimen was PBMCs, taken on the day of the yellow fever booster vaccination. Every receptor here comes from a man under 40 who received the YFV17D yellow fever vaccine. The CDR3 runs from the conserved cysteine through the conserved F or W. The D gene is left open where the match is weak. A row's size may be missing; if present it is once, few, many or a size class.

length	D	size	V	J	CDR3	DNA
15	TRBD1	few	TRBV2	TRBJ2-7	CASSPDPGTAYEQYF	TGTGCCAGCAGCCCTGACCCCGGGACAGCCTACGAGCAGTACTTC
14	NA	NA	TRBV5-1	TRBJ1-4	CASSPGAGGEKLFF	TGCGCCAGCAGCCCAGGGGCAGGAGGTGAAAAACTGTTTTTT
16	NA	NA	TRBV7-6	TRBJ2-7	CASSLGDGGRGVEQYF	TGTGCCAGCAGCTTAGGGGACGGCGGTAGAGGGGTCGAGCAGTACTTC
13	NA	few	TRBV10-1	TRBJ2-3	CASSERSEDTQYF	TGCGCCAGCAGTGAAAGGTCCGAAGATACGCAGTATTTT
15	TRBD1	few	TRBV6-1	TRBJ2-1	CASRTGQDTYNEQFF	TGTGCCAGCAGAACGGGACAGGACACCTACAATGAGCAGTTCTTC
12	NA	NA	TRBV27	TRBJ2-4	CASGRSENIQYF	TGTGCCAGCGGGCGATCTGAAAACATTCAGTACTTC
13	NA	NA	TRBV24-1	TRBJ1-1	CATSDFGATEAFF	TGTGCCACCAGTGATTTTGGGGCCACTGAAGCTTTCTTT
14	NA	NA	TRBV5-6	TRBJ2-7	CASSFSRGPYEQYF	TGTGCCAGCAGCTTCAGCAGGGGCCCCTACGAGCAGTACTTC
15	TRBD2	NA	TRBV27	TRBJ2-7	CASSYLGGLTYEQYF	TGTGCCAGCAGCTACCTGGGAGGGCTCACCTACGAGCAGTACTTC
15	TRBD2	few	TRBV7-3	TRBJ2-1	CASSQRLAGVNEQFF	TGTGCCAGCAGCCAACGACTAGCGGGAGTCAATGAGCAGTTCTTC
16	TRBD1	few	TRBV5-6	TRBJ2-1	CASSPNRDRIRNEQFF	TGTGCCAGCAGCCCAAACAGGGACAGAATTCGAAATGAGCAGTTCTTC